This T cell receptor beta chain was sequenced in a study of T cells in Graves' hyperthyroidism and ophthalmopathy. Study as a whole: Peripheral blood was obtained at initial diagnosis, preceding any treatment.

CDR3 size: 16 residues. V was clipped by 9 bases and J by 7 bases, with 24 bases between them. From RNA transcripts, TCR beta CDR3 regions were amplified. First-round RT-PCR of the TCR CDR3 relied on the HTBI primer set. TCRdb itself ran the multiplex PCR reads through MiXCR, one entry per CDR3 protein. The data contain hundreds of thousands of distinct CDR3 sequences, roughly 14% of them seen just once; the ten biggest clones take up around 4.5%. This clonotype was picked up many times. Antigen unknown. Study results and limitations: Stable hyperthyroidism and ophthalmopathy were separated using 13 V-J signatures.

The study included ophthalmopathy patients with Clinical Activity Score at least 3, NOSPECS grade at least 4 and duration under 3 months. Cells are PBMCs isolated from more than 8.5 ml of fresh blood. The material sequenced was blood. The chain is built from TRBV12-3 or TRBV12-4 and TRBJ2-2; the D call may be TRBD1 or TRBD2 (5 bases each). This TCR derives from a middle-aged woman with Graves' ophthalmopathy. The CDR3 DNA follows: TGTGCCAGTACTCTCCAAAGCACGGGGACCGGCGGGGAGCTGTTTTTT. Translated: CASTLQSTGTGGELFF.